These T cell receptor beta chains were read from a single sample in a study of blood T cell repertoires in COVID-19. Sequencing was performed with immunoSEQ multiplex PCR; in TCRdb, only in-frame clones are kept and a portion is missing. The sample has a few hundred thousand clones, about 87% seen once. What was sequenced was peripheral blood. The receptors derive from a woman aged 45-59 years with COVID-19, enrolled during active disease. Each CDR3 is given with its conserved first and last residue. The D gene is left open where the match is weak. The size of a clone is reported for some rows only, either as once, few or many, or as a class for expanded clones.

V gene	CDR3 length	J gene	D gene	clone size	CDR3 protein
TRBV6-2/TRBV6-3	13	TRBJ2-7	.	few	CASSREQTYEQYF
TRBV5-1	12	TRBJ2-7	.	.	CASSLTGYEQYF
TRBV5-1	13	TRBJ1-1	TRBD1	.	CASSTPGGTEAFF
TRBV24-1	16	TRBJ2-1	TRBD1	once	CATSDRGHDWSGEQFF
TRBV5-5	16	TRBJ1-2	.	.	CASSVTGRGPNYGYTF
TRBV27	14	TRBJ1-2	.	.	CASSLTDSGNGYTF
TRBV29-1	12	TRBJ1-1	TRBD1	.	CSVGGQGSEAFF
TRBV5-1	17	TRBJ2-7	TRBD1	.	CASRPRDREYSTYEQYF
TRBV9	14	TRBJ1-3	.	.	CASSVVGSGNTIYF
TRBV7-9	16	TRBJ1-1	.	.	CASSLESGGVNTEAFF
TRBV3-1/TRBV3-2	15	TRBJ2-4	.	once	CASSPGLGAKNIQYF
TRBV6-5	14	TRBJ1-2	TRBD1	.	CASTIGAGGGGYTF
TRBV3-1/TRBV3-2	15	TRBJ2-7	TRBD2	.	CASSQGTSGGYEQYF
TRBV7-5	18	TRBJ1-2	.	.	CVRSSHALQTGQGFVYTF
TRBV4-1	19	TRBJ2-3	.	.	CASSQLFPPAGRGTDTQYF
TRBV11-3	17	TRBJ2-2	.	.	CASSSLTGYVNTGELFF
TRBV11-2	15	TRBJ2-5	.	once	CASSSRGAYQETQYF
TRBV6-5	15	TRBJ2-7	TRBD2	.	CASREGGLALHEQYF
TRBV9	16	TRBJ2-7	.	few	CASSSPPGGDPEQQYF
TRBV24-1	13	TRBJ2-7	.	.	CATSDETGYEQYF
TRBV9	16	TRBJ2-3	TRBD1	many	CASSPSTGSSTDTQYF
TRBV5-1	17	TRBJ2-5	TRBD1	.	CASSSSPGQGYQETQYF
TRBV19	15	TRBJ1-5	TRBD1	.	CASQTGASFNQPQHF
TRBV7-2	14	TRBJ2-2	TRBD2	.	CASSFWTSLGELFF
TRBV13	12	TRBJ2-3	.	.	CASSSSTDTQYF
TRBV19	13	TRBJ2-7	.	.	CASSIERGSEQYF
TRBV29-1	14	TRBJ2-7	TRBD1	.	CSVAPTGNPYEQYF
TRBV5-1	14	TRBJ1-2	TRBD1	.	CASTPGGQNYGYTF
TRBV5-5	16	TRBJ1-4	TRBD1	few	CASSQAGGTGGEKLFF
TRBV4-1	17	TRBJ2-2	TRBD1	.	CASSQDGRTGGTGELFF
TRBV5-1	19	TRBJ2-1	.	.	CASSLDYSDYISSYNEQFF
TRBV19	17	TRBJ1-4	TRBD1	.	CASSSDREWPTNEKLFF
TRBV5-1	16	TRBJ2-5	TRBD2	.	CASSLGVTSGQETQYF
TRBV6-1	13	TRBJ2-3	TRBD1	.	CASSYDRADTQYF
TRBV4-1	16	TRBJ2-4	.	.	CASSQGGTLAKNIQYF
TRBV19	12	TRBJ2-7	TRBD1	.	CASADRDYEQYF
TRBV14	12	TRBJ2-7	.	.	CASSQDRGEQYF
TRBV24-1	17	TRBJ2-2	.	.	CATSRKVLEVNTGELFF
TRBV4-3	15	TRBJ1-2	.	.	CASSHGVGALYGYTF
TRBV30	13	TRBJ2-5	TRBD1	.	CAWSATGAETQYF
TRBV9	14	TRBJ1-4	.	once	CASSVGLGNEKLFF
TRBV19	15	TRBJ2-7	.	.	CASSIVDSPSYEQYF
TRBV7-2	14	TRBJ1-1	.	.	CASSSSGRGTEAFF
TRBV5-4	15	TRBJ2-3	TRBD2	once	CASSGSGRYTDTQYF
TRBV4-1	15	TRBJ2-7	TRBD1	.	CASRRGPHSSYEQYF
TRBV18	14	TRBJ2-1	TRBD2	.	CASSISGGYNEQFF